This T cell receptor beta chain was captured by sequencing in a study of patients and donors after allogeneic stem cell transplantation (dated by TCRdb to 2018 to 2021). This clonotype has more than one count but fewer than ten. Its antigen is currently not known. The input lacks base qualities; no much larger clone sits a single base away. V drops 0 bases and J drops 0 bases, leaving 9 bases in between. From its cysteine to its phenylalanine, the CDR3 spans 15 amino acids. Kept here is only the CDR3 DNA, which spans 45 bases and is read in frame from base 1. The germline V gene (reference sequence) gives CDR1 as DFQATT and CDR2 as SNEGSKA. Library generation was performed with RT-PCR. The sequencer was a NextSeq 550. TCRdb itself trimmed the public reads at Q25 with fastp, ran MiXCR and retained productive beta chains. Here each entry gathers all rows of one CDR3 protein and keeps the most common genes and DNA. This sample comprises about 210,000 distinct CDR3 sequences, around 40% of them detected only once. The ten largest clones represent roughly 11% of the sample.

Recombination connected TRBV20-1 to TRBJ2-1, with the D gene not confidently named. Sequencing was carried out using blood, either unsorted or a sorted T cell fraction (not recorded which). This sequence was found in a human donor who was either an allogeneic HSCT recipient or a stem cell or donor lymphocyte infusion donor (not recorded which). It is not recorded whose cells these are; they may come from a transplant donor. DNA sequence: TGCAGTGCTAGAGAACTACAACCCTCCTACAATGAGCAGTTCTTC. Its coded protein is CSARELQPSYNEQFF.